This is a list of T cell receptor beta chains from one sample in a study of beta chain features in type 1 diabetes. Sequenced by immunoSEQ multiplex PCR; TCRdb stores in-frame clones only, minus some. The sample holds approximately 260,000 clones, roughly 20% seen once. The sequenced material came from naive CD4+ T cells from blood. Source of these receptors: a woman in her forties with type 1 diabetes. CDR3s include the opening cysteine and the closing phenylalanine or tryptophan. D genes are given only for firm matches. The listing skips clone size in some rows; elsewhere it reads once, few, many or a size class.

TRBD1	TRBJ2-1	NA	TRBV5-6	TGTGCCAGCAGCTTAGGACAGGGGATCAATGAGCAGTTCTTC	CASSLGQGINEQFF
TRBD1	TRBJ1-5	few	TRBV29-1	TGCAGCGTTAGGGACAGTAATCAGCCCCAGCATTTT	CSVRDSNQPQHF
TRBD2	TRBJ2-5	few	TRBV7-9	TGTGCCAGCAGCTTGGAGCGGGACCCCCAAGAGACCCAGTACTTC	CASSLERDPQETQYF
TRBD1	TRBJ2-7	NA	TRBV5-1	TGCGCCAGCAGCTTCGACTCAGGGGGCTACGAGCAGTACTTC	CASSFDSGGYEQYF
TRBD2	TRBJ2-7	NA	TRBV4-1	TGCGCCAGCAGCCAGGGACTAGCGGGAGGCTACGAGCAGTACTTC	CASSQGLAGGYEQYF
NA	TRBJ1-2	few	TRBV5-1	TGCGCCAGCAGACTGACCGAGGGCTATGGCTACACCTTC	CASRLTEGYGYTF
NA	TRBJ2-4	NA	TRBV9	TGTGCCAGCAGCGTAGCAGAGGGAAACATTCAGTACTTC	CASSVAEGNIQYF
NA	TRBJ2-3	few	TRBV7-9	TGTGCCAGCAGCTTATCCGGGACACCAAAGGAGTATTTT	CASSLSGTPKEYF
NA	TRBJ2-1	few	TRBV6-5	TGTGCCAGCAGACTCGGGACAAACAATGAGCAGTTCTTC	CASRLGTNNEQFF
TRBD1	TRBJ1-1	NA	TRBV6-5	TGTGCCAGCAGTTATGACAGGGTTACTGAAGCTTTCTTT	CASSYDRVTEAFF
TRBD1	TRBJ2-6	NA	TRBV28	TGTGCCAGCAGATACAGGGGGTCAGGGGCCAACGTCCTGACTTTC	CASRYRGSGANVLTF
NA	TRBJ2-7	NA	TRBV5-1	TGCGCCAGCAGCGGCGGGGGCCTAGGGGAGCAGTACTTC	CASSGGGLGEQYF
TRBD1	TRBJ1-1	few	TRBV5-6	TGTGCCAGCAGCTTCGGGACAGGGAACACTGAAGCTTTCTTT	CASSFGTGNTEAFF
TRBD1	TRBJ2-3	NA	TRBV5-4	TGTGCCAGCAGCCGGGGACAGGGGATGGGAGATACGCAGTATTTT	CASSRGQGMGDTQYF
TRBD1	TRBJ1-2	NA	TRBV19	TGTGCCAGTAGTATTACCGGGACAGGGCCTTCTGGCTACACCTTC	CASSITGTGPSGYTF
TRBD2	TRBJ2-2	NA	TRBV29-1	TGCAGCGTCCGGACTAGCGGGAGAGAGACCGGGGAGCTGTTTTTT	CSVRTSGRETGELFF
TRBD1	TRBJ1-5	NA	TRBV7-8	TGTGCCAGCAGCTCACAGGGGGTTGGAAATCAGCCCCAGCATTTT	CASSSQGVGNQPQHF
TRBD1	TRBJ2-7	few	TRBV7-9	TGTGCCAGCAGCCCGGGACAGGGAGGGGAGCAGTACTTC	CASSPGQGGEQYF
TRBD2	TRBJ2-4	few	TRBV29-1	TGCAGCGGACATAGCGGGGGAGCCAAAAACATTCAGTACTTC	CSGHSGGAKNIQYF
NA	TRBJ2-5	NA	TRBV30	TGTGCCTGGAGGCAGGAAGAGACCCAGTACTTC	CAWRQEETQYF